This T cell receptor (beta chain) was recovered during a study of cytomegalovirus exposure and HLA in healthy donors. Study results and limitations: Later work associated fewer than 20,000 TCR beta sequences with HLA alleles at 0.05 false discovery rate. High specificity and sensitivity for cytomegalovirus status were reported for the classifier.

The V end lost 2 bases, the J end lost 4 bases, and 12 bases lay between the germline ends. Germline CDR1 MNHNS, CDR2 SASEGT. The CDR3 has 15 amino acids. 60 Vbeta and 13 Jbeta primers were used in PCR. This table comes from immunoSEQ multiplex PCR, and its TCRdb copy is limited to in-frame clones, with some not included. The data show 200,000 or so clones, approximately 80% seen once. Remarks on this clone: What it recognizes is unknown.

Sample: PBMCs. The sequence derives from a woman under 30 in good health and CMV-seropositive. The V gene is TRBV6-1, the J gene TRBJ1-3, with D unresolved. The CDR3 DNA sequence: TGTGCCAGCAGTGAACGTAGAACTCCAGGAAACACCATATATTTT. It encodes CASSERRTPGNTIYF.